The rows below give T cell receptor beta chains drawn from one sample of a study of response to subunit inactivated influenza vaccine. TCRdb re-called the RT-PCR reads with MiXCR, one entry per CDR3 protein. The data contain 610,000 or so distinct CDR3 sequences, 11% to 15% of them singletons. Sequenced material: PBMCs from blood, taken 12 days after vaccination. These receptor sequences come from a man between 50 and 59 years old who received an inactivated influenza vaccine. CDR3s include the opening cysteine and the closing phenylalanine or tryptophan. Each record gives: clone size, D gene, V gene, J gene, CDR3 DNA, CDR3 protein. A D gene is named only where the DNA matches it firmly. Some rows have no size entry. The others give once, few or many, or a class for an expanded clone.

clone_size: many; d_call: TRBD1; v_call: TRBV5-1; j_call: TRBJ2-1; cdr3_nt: TGCGCCAGCAGTCCTTGGGACAGGGGGGGAGGCGAGCTGTTCTTC; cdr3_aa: CASSPWDRGGGELFF
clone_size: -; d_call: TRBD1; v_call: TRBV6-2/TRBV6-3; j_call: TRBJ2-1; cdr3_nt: TGTGCCAGCAGTTACTTTTCACAGGGGGGTGAGCAGTTCTTC; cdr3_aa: CASSYFSQGGEQFF
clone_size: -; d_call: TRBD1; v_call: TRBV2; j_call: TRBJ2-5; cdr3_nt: TGTGCCAGCAGAACAGGGGGTACTGAGACCCAGTACTTC; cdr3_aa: CASRTGGTETQYF
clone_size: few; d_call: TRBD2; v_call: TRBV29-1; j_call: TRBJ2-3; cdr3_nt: TGCAGCGTTGATCAACAGCGGGGAACCACAGATACGCAGTATTTT; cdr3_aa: CSVDQQRGTTDTQYF
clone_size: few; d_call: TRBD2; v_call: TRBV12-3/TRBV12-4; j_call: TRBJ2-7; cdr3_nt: TGTGCCAGCAGGCTCGAACTAGCGGGTACCTACGAGCAGTACTTC; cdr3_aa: CASRLELAGTYEQYF
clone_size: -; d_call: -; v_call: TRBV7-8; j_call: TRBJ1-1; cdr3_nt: TGTGCCAGCAGCTTAGCGCCAGCCCTTGAAGCTTTCTTT; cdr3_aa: CASSLAPALEAFF
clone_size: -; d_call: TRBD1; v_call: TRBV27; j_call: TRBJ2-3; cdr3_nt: TGTGCCAGCAGAAACAGGGGGCTTACAGATACGCAGTATTTT; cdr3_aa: CASRNRGLTDTQYF
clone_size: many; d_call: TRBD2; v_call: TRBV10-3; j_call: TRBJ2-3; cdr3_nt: TGTGCCATCAGTGAAGGTCTAGCGGGCACAGATACGCAGTATTTT; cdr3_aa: CAISEGLAGTDTQYF
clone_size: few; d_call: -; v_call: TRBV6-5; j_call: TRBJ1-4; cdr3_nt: TGTGCCAGCAGTTACAAATATTCAAATGAAAAACTGTTTTTT; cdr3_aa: CASSYKYSNEKLFF
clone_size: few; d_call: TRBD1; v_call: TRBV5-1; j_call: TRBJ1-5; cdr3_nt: TGCGCCAGCAGCTATGGACAGGGAACAACTCAGCCCCAGCATTTT; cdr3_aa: CASSYGQGTTQPQHF
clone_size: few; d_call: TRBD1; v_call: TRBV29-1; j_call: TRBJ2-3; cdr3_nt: TGCAGCGTCGTTGGGACAGGGGCTAGCACAGATACGCAGTATTTT; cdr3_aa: CSVVGTGASTDTQYF
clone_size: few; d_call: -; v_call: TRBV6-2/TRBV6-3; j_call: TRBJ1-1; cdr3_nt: TGTGCCAGCAGTAATACGGCAAACACTGAAGCTTTCTTT; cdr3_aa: CASSNTANTEAFF
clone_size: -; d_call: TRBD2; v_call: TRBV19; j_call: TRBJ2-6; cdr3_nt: TGTGCCAGTAGTTCCTTGGGACTAGCGGGATACTCTGGGGCCAACATCCTGACTTTC; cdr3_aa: CASSSLGLAGYSGANILTF
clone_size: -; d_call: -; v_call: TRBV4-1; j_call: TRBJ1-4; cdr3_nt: TGCGCCAGCAGCCAAACCTTTCCGCCCGGGACAACTAATGAAAAACTGTTTTTT; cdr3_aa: CASSQTFPPGTTNEKLFF
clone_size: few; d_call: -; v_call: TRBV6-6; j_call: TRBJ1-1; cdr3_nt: TGTGCCAGCAGGACACAGCTAGGGACTGAAGCTTTCTTT; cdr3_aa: CASRTQLGTEAFF
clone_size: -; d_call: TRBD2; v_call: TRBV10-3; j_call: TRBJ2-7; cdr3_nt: TGTGCCAACGCAATTACTAGCGGGGGGGCCCCCTACGAGCAGTACTTC; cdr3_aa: CANAITSGGAPYEQYF
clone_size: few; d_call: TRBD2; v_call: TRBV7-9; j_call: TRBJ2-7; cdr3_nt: TGTGCCAGCAGCTCGGGACTAGAGTGGCGCGAGCAGTACTTC; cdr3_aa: CASSSGLEWREQYF
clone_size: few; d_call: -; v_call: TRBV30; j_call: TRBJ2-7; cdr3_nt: TGTGCCTGTTCCAGGGGCTGGGAGCAGTACTTC; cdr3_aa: CACSRGWEQYF
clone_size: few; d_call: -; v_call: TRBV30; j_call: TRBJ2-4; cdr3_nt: TGTGCCTGGAGTGTACTATGGGGTGCCAAAAACATTCAGTACTTC; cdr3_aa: CAWSVLWGAKNIQYF
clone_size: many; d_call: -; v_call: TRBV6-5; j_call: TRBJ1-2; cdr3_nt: TGTGCCAGCAGCCCCGGCAACTATGGCTACACCTTC; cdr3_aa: CASSPGNYGYTF
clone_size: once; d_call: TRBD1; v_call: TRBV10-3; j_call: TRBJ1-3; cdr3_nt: TGTGCCATGGGGACGGACAGGGCCAGCTCTGGAAACACCATATATTTT; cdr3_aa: CAMGTDRASSGNTIYF
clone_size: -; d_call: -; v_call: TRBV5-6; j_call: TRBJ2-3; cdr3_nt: TGTGCCAGCAGCTTGTATGCAGGGGGGCGCACAGATACGCAGTATTTT; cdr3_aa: CASSLYAGGRTDTQYF
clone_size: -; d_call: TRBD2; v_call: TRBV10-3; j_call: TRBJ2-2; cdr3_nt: TGTGCCATCAAAACACTAGCGGGAGGCGCCGGGGAGCTGTTTTTT; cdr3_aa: CAIKTLAGGAGELFF